The present TCR beta chain was sequenced within a study of shared clonotypes between healthy human individuals. Findings of the study overall: In contrast to clonotypes shared by all four donors, non-shared clonotypes had lower generation probabilities.

Naive CD8 isolation took CD45RO-negative cells positively selected for CCR7 and excluded terminally differentiated effector memory CD45RA+ cells. There are 19 residues in the CDR3. Germline CDR1 and CDR2: LNHDA and SQIVND (reference sequence). V dropped 5 bases and J dropped 3; count of bases not matched to a gene: 14. Profiled with immunoSEQ multiplex PCR; TCRdb holds only in-frame clones, not every one. The profile shows 450,000 to 700,000 clones, nearly 97% of them singletons. A word on this clone: Its target is unknown.

This clonotype was obtained from a woman aged 30 to 39 in good health. The chain recombines TRBV19 with TRBJ2-2, with 11 nucleotides matching TRBD2. The sample consisted of naive CD8+ T cells sorted from blood. The CDR3 nucleotides read TGTGCCAGTAGTGAACAGGGGGCACTAGCGGGAGCCCACACCGGGGAGCTGTTTTTT. Translating gives CASSEQGALAGAHTGELFF.